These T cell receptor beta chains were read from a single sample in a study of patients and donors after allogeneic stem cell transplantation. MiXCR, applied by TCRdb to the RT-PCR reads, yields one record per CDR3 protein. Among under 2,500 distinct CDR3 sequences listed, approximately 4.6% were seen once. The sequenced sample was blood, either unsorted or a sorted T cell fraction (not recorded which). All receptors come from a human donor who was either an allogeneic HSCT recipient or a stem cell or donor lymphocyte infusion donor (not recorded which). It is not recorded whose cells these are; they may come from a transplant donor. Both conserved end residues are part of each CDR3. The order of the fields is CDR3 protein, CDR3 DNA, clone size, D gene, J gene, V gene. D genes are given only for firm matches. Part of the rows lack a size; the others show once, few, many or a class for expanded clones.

CDR3: CSVPDTQYF
DNA: TGCAGCGTTCCAGATACGCAGTATTTT
size: large
D: NA
J: TRBJ2-3
V: TRBV29-1

CDR3: CASSSGTGAYGYTF
DNA: TGTGCCAGCAGCTCCGGGACAGGGGCCTATGGCTACACCTTC
size: few
D: TRBD1
J: TRBJ1-2
V: TRBV7-9

CDR3: CASSGRGSAYGYTF
DNA: TGTGCCAGCAGCGGCAGGGGGAGCGCCTATGGCTACACCTTC
size: medium-sized
D: TRBD1
J: TRBJ1-2
V: TRBV2

CDR3: CASSQISNEQFF
DNA: TGTGCCAGCAGTCAGATTTCCAATGAGCAGTTCTTC
size: medium-sized
D: NA
J: TRBJ2-1
V: TRBV6-5

CDR3: CASSPGLTQFF
DNA: TGTGCCAGCAGTCCAGGACTGACGCAGTTCTTC
size: once
D: NA
J: TRBJ2-1
V: TRBV27

CDR3: CAISVKAVDTQYF
DNA: TGTGCCATCAGTGTAAAGGCGGTCGATACGCAGTATTTT
size: NA
D: NA
J: TRBJ2-3
V: TRBV10-3

CDR3: CASSKERGRDTQYF
DNA: TGTGCCAGCAGCAAGGAGCGGGGTAGGGATACGCAGTATTTT
size: NA
D: TRBD2
J: TRBJ2-3
V: TRBV3-1

CDR3: CASSTTGLNYNEQFF
DNA: TGTGCCAGCAGCACCACAGGCCTTAACTACAATGAGCAGTTCTTC
size: NA
D: NA
J: TRBJ2-1
V: TRBV7-2

CDR3: CSVVEGALGNSPLHF
DNA: TGCAGCGTTGTCGAGGGGGCATTGGGCAATTCACCCCTCCACTTT
size: NA
D: TRBD1
J: TRBJ1-6
V: TRBV29-1

CDR3: CASSRNEQFF
DNA: TGTGCCAGCAGTCGGAATGAGCAGTTCTTC
size: large
D: NA
J: TRBJ2-1
V: TRBV12-3/TRBV12-4

CDR3: CASSYSRWETGTYNEQFF
DNA: TGTGCCAGCAGTTACTCGAGGTGGGAGACAGGGACCTACAATGAGCAGTTCTTC
size: NA
D: TRBD1
J: TRBJ2-1
V: TRBV6-6

CDR3: CASLQGGNYGYTF
DNA: TGTGCCAGCTTACAGGGGGGAAACTATGGCTACACCTTC
size: medium-sized
D: TRBD1
J: TRBJ1-2
V: TRBV6-1

CDR3: CASSERLAGPTDTQYF
DNA: TGTGCTAGCAGCGAGAGACTAGCGGGTCCTACAGATACGCAGTATTTT
size: few
D: TRBD2
J: TRBJ2-3
V: TRBV7-7

CDR3: CASSQATYEQYF
DNA: TGTGCCAGCAGCCAAGCCACCTACGAGCAGTACTTC
size: few
D: NA
J: TRBJ2-7
V: TRBV3-1

CDR3: CAISELGQGNQPQHF
DNA: TGTGCCATCAGTGAGCTGGGACAGGGCAATCAGCCCCAGCATTTT
size: NA
D: TRBD1
J: TRBJ1-5
V: TRBV10-3

CDR3: CASRAPLGGRRSNEQFF
DNA: TGTGCCAGCAGGGCCCCCTTGGGCGGGAGACGGAGCAATGAGCAGTTCTTC
size: medium-sized
D: TRBD2
J: TRBJ2-1
V: TRBV9

CDR3: CASSLEAGGGTDTQYF
DNA: TGTGCCAGCAGTTTAGAGGCGGGAGGGGGGACAGATACGCAGTATTTT
size: NA
D: TRBD2
J: TRBJ2-3
V: TRBV27

CDR3: CASSPGLEEQFF
DNA: TGTGCTAGCAGCCCCGGACTGGAAGAGCAGTTCTTC
size: medium-sized
D: NA
J: TRBJ2-1
V: TRBV7-7

CDR3: CASSLNLYNEQFF
DNA: TGTGCCAGCAGCTTAAATCTCTACAATGAGCAGTTCTTC
size: medium-sized
D: NA
J: TRBJ2-1
V: TRBV7-3

CDR3: CSVGRDPSYEQYF
DNA: TGCAGCGTTGGTCGGGACCCTTCCTACGAGCAGTACTTC
size: NA
D: NA
J: TRBJ2-7
V: TRBV29-1

CDR3: CSARPEGNTEAFF
DNA: TGCAGTGCTAGACCGGAAGGGAACACTGAAGCTTTCTTT
size: few
D: NA
J: TRBJ1-1
V: TRBV20-1

CDR3: CASRTSGGISYNEQFF
DNA: TGTGCCAGCAGAACTAGCGGGGGGATCTCCTACAATGAGCAGTTCTTC
size: NA
D: TRBD2
J: TRBJ2-1
V: TRBV7-2

CDR3: CASSAPGGELFF
DNA: TGCGCCAGCAGCGCCCCAGGTGGGGAGCTGTTTTTT
size: NA
D: NA
J: TRBJ2-2
V: TRBV5-1

CDR3: CASSPSSGGSYNEQFF
DNA: TGTGCCAGCAGCCCCTCAAGCGGGGGCTCCTACAATGAGCAGTTCTTC
size: NA
D: TRBD2
J: TRBJ2-1
V: TRBV3-1

CDR3: CASSQTTAGELFF
DNA: TGTGCCAGCAGCCAGACGACGGCCGGGGAGCTGTTTTTT
size: NA
D: NA
J: TRBJ2-2
V: TRBV12-3/TRBV12-4

CDR3: CASSYIEGMYTEAFF
DNA: TGTGCCAGCAGCTATATTGAGGGGATGTACACTGAAGCTTTCTTT
size: large
D: NA
J: TRBJ1-1
V: TRBV5-6